One sample yielded the 2 T cell receptor beta chains listed below, sequenced in a study of blood T cells in healthy people across ages (dated by TCRdb to the mid-2010s). The library came from 5' RACE. Data came from an Illumina HiSeq 2500. The second PCR ran for roughly 7 to 12 cycles and used a J-beta primer mix along with a sample-barcoded 5' primer. The public reads were reprocessed in TCRdb via fastp at Q25 and MiXCR, keeping in-frame beta chains. Rows matching on CDR3 protein sequence are summarized as one entry with the most common DNA and genes. The sample contains roughly 900,000 distinct CDR3 sequences, about 44% of them found a single time. The ten largest clones represent roughly 13% of the sample. The sequenced sample was blood. These receptors all stem from a man aged 25 to 45 in good health.

The chain uses TRBV3-1 and TRBJ1-6, with unresolved D. CDR1 LGHDT and CDR2 YNNKEL come from the germline V gene (reference sequence). Trimming pared 1 base from V and 9 bases from J, leaving 7 bases between. CDR3 length equals 13 residues. CDR3 DNA sequence: TGTGCCAGCAGCCAAGTGGGCTCTTCACCCCTCCACTTT. Protein: CASSQVGSSPLHF.

The CDR3 coding sequence is TGTGCCAGCAGTCAAAGATGGGGGCATGAGCAGTACTTC. Translated: CASSQRWGHEQYF. The chain links TRBV12-3 or TRBV12-4 to TRBJ2-1; D possibly corresponds to TRBD1 (6 bases). The end of the DNA aligns better with TRBJ2-7, so the J call may be wrong. This CDR3 spans 13 amino acids.